The 30 T cell receptor beta chains below were found in one sample sequenced in a study of blood T cell repertoires in COVID-19. Profiling relied on immunoSEQ multiplex PCR, and the TCRdb table lists in-frame clones only, not all of them. The sample lists about 280,000 clones; less than 85% were seen once. What was sequenced was PBMCs or T cells enriched from blood (not recorded which). The origin of the receptors is a woman between 45 and 60 years old who had recovered from COVID-19.

Written as DNA, the CDR3 is TGTGCCAGCAGCCCCGTCCGTCGCACAGATACGCAGTATTTT. Translated: CASSPVRRTDTQYF. This sequence joins TRBV9 and TRBJ2-3; no firm D call. The CDR3 spans 14 residues. CDR1 and CDR2 (germline): SGDLS, YYNGEE. V shed 4 bases and J shed 1 base, with 10 bases lying between them.

V gene TRBV5-1 combines with J gene TRBJ1-6, with 10 bases that match TRBD1. This CDR3 has 14 residues. Germline CDR1 is SGHRS and CDR2 is YFSETQ. V dropped 5 bases and J dropped 13; count of bases not matched to a gene: 9. The CDR3: CASRPGTGEAPLHF. The CDR3 coding sequence is TGCGCCAGCAGACCCGGGACAGGGGAAGCGCCCCTCCACTTT. The entire variable domain, with the rest obtained from reference TRBV5-1 and TRBJ1-6, is as follows: KAGVTQTPRYLIKTRGQQVTLSCSPISGHRSVSWYQQTPGQGLQFLFEYFSETQRNKGNFPGRFSGRQFSNSRSEMNVSTLELGDSALYLCASRPGTGEAPLHFGNGTRLTVT.

The chain combines TRBV5-1 with TRBJ2-3; 9 bases fit TRBD2. With V trimmed by 4 bases and J by 1 base, 4 bases remained unmatched. Germline V gives CDR1 SGHRS, CDR2 YFSETQ. The CDR3 covers 15 residues. The CDR3 DNA follows: TGCGCCAGCAGCCGGCGCGGGGGGGGCACAGATACGCAGTATTTT. Translated: CASSRRGGGTDTQYF.

The CDR3 is CSVAGQGAGETQYF. The CDR3 nucleotides are TGCAGCGTAGCCGGACAGGGGGCTGGGGAGACCCAGTACTTC. This chain uses TRBV29-1 with TRBJ2-5; TRBD1 matches at 11 bases. The CDR3 loop spans 14 amino acids. Unmatched junction bases numbered 8, after V lost 6 bases and J lost 5 bases. Germline lookup yields CDR1 SQVTM and CDR2 ANQGSEA.

This clone was counted between two and nine times. Other DNA sequences of this sample code for an identical CDR3. The chain recombines TRBV7-9 with TRBJ1-1; possible D gene TRBD1, 5 bases. The germline V and J ends were trimmed by 2 bases and 5 bases, with 15 bases remaining between them. Germline values: CDR1 SEHNR, CDR2 FQNEAQ (reference sequence). The CDR3 totals 15 residues. The CDR3 loop reads CASSLRLGEGTEAFF. The CDR3 DNA sequence: TGTGCCAGCAGCTTAAGGCTAGGGGAAGGGACTGAAGCTTTCTTT.

Written as DNA, the CDR3 is TGTGCCAGCAGCCATGCCCCCGGTGAGCAGTTCTTC. This translates into CASSHAPGEQFF. J is TRBJ2-1 and V is TRBV12-3 or TRBV12-4, with D unclear. The V gene lost 6 bases and the J gene lost 9 bases, with 12 bases spanning the gap. CDR3 length: 12 residues.

The rearrangement joins TRBV6-5 to TRBJ2-1; D is undetermined. This CDR3 region has 16 residues. Germline V gives CDR1 MNHEY, CDR2 SVGAGI. Deletions cut 0 bases from V and 8 bases from J, with 17 bases between. The CDR3 sequence is CASSYSASARFDEQFF. The CDR3 DNA is TGTGCCAGCAGTTACTCCGCATCGGCGAGGTTCGATGAGCAGTTCTTC.

The rearrangement joins TRBV7-3 to TRBJ2-5, with 8 nucleotides matching TRBD2. Losses at the gene ends were 5 bases for V and 2 bases for J; bases not matched to a gene: 7. The CDR3 totals 15 residues. Looked up from germline, CDR1 is SGHTA and CDR2 is FQGTGA. This CDR3 is CASSTSGGSQETQYF. CDR3 nucleotide sequence: TGTGCCAGCAGCACCAGCGGGGGAAGTCAAGAGACCCAGTACTTC.

The rearrangement joins TRBV5-6 to TRBJ1-4, with D hard to call. The CDR3 spans 17 residues. CDR1 and CDR2 (germline): SGHDT, YYEEEE. The V end lost 4 bases, the J end lost 1 base, and 17 bases lay between the germline ends. CDR3 residues: CASSLGGGSRTNEKLFF. CDR3 in DNA: TGTGCCAGCAGCCTGGGAGGTGGCAGCAGAACTAATGAAAAACTGTTTTTT.

The rearrangement joins TRBV30 to TRBJ2-2, with TRBD2 matching 8 bases. The CDR3 has 14 residues. The trim removed 3 bases at V and 6 bases at J, leaving 6 bases unmatched. CDR1 is GTSNPN and CDR2 is SVGIG in the germline V gene (reference sequence). CDR3 in amino acids: CAWRATSVAGELFF. The CDR3, as DNA: TGTGCCTGGAGGGCGACTAGCGTCGCCGGGGAGCTGTTTTTT.

This clone occurred once. V usage is TRBV4-1 and J usage is TRBJ1-1, with no clear D. The CDR3 runs to 16 residues. Trimming left V 2 bases short and J 1 base short, with 14 bases between. Germline V gene sequence: CDR1 MGHRA, CDR2 YSYEKL. The CDR3 region has the DNA TGCGCCAGCAGCCAACAAACTCCGCCTGGGAACACTGAAGCTTTCTTT. It codes for CASSQQTPPGNTEAFF.

In regard to this clone: Other nucleotide sequences from this sample produce the same CDR3. The chain recombines TRBV3-1 (or the pseudogene TRBV3-2) with TRBJ1-1; D not certain. CDR3 length: 13 residues. Germline CDR1 LGHDT, CDR2 YNNKEL (reference sequence). V lost 1 base, J lost 1 base, and 4 bases lay in between. The CDR3 loop reads CASSQGQNTEAFF. In DNA, the CDR3 is TGTGCCAGCAGCCAAGGACAGAACACTGAAGCTTTCTTT.

The chain links TRBV2 to TRBJ2-5; 7 nucleotides line up with TRBD1. V dropped 4 bases and J dropped 2; count of bases not matched to a gene: 7. Germline assignment: CDR1 SNHLY and CDR2 FYNNEI. CDR3 size: 15 residues. CDR3 sequence (DNA): TGTGCCAGCAGTGCAGGGGGAATCCTACAAGAGACCCAGTACTTC. Protein sequence: CASSAGGILQETQYF.

This rearrangement joins TRBV5-1 to TRBJ1-6; TRBD1 aligns across 8 bases. This CDR3 contains 17 residues. Germline V gene data show CDR1 as SGHRS and CDR2 as YFSETQ. Trimming cost V 4 bases and J 9 bases; bases outside gene matches: 15. CDR3 region: CASSPTPRSGGSSPLHF. The CDR3, as DNA: TGCGCCAGCAGCCCGACTCCGCGGTCAGGGGGCAGTTCACCCCTCCACTTT.

V gene TRBV30 combines with J gene TRBJ2-3; 9 bases are shared with TRBD2. V trimming: 6 bases; J trimming: 2 bases; junction bases outside the gene matches: 15. Germline V gene lookup returns CDR1 GTSNPN and CDR2 SVGIG (reference sequence). The CDR3 runs to 17 residues. In DNA form, the CDR3 reads TGTGCCTGCTCCTCACCGGGACTAGCAGCTCCCACAGATACGCAGTATTTT. Translated, it gives CACSSPGLAAPTDTQYF.

The chain couples TRBV9 to TRBJ1-2, with TRBD1 identical over 7 bases. The germline V gene encodes CDR1 SGDLS and CDR2 YYNGEE. V lost 6 bases, J lost 4 bases, and 15 bases stayed unmatched. The CDR3 extends over 16 amino acids. The CDR3, as DNA: TGTGCCAGCACCCTAGCCTCGAACAGGGGTAGCTATGGCTACACCTTC. Its translation: CASTLASNRGSYGYTF.

The chain has TRBV19 and TRBJ2-7; a weak D match, TRBD1 (6 bases). The CDR3 spans 13 residues. Trimming shortened V by 5 bases and J by 4 bases, and 12 bases separated the two germline ends. Germline CDR1 and CDR2: LNHDA and SQIVND (reference sequence). CDR3 coding DNA: TGTGCCAGTAGTTGGACAGAAGGATACGAGCAGTACTTC. Amino acids: CASSWTEGYEQYF.

The chain has TRBV5-1 and TRBJ1-2, with TRBD1 identical over 8 bases. V was clipped by 3 bases and J by 7 bases; unmatched bases: 5. The CDR3 is 13 residues long. CDR1 is SGHRS, CDR2 YFSETQ, per germline. CDR3: CASSYRDRSGYTF. CDR3 in DNA: TGCGCCAGCAGCTACCGGGACAGGTCTGGCTACACCTTC.

This clone showed up just once. The V and J genes are TRBV10-3 and TRBJ2-3; no clear D. V was cut by 10 bases and J by 1 base, with 9 bases left in between. The CDR3 totals 12 residues. Germline CDR1 ENHRY, CDR2 SYGVKD. Here the CDR3 DNA reads TGTGCCACCCGGTCGGGCACAGATACGCAGTATTTT. This codes for CATRSGTDTQYF.

The chain links TRBV24-1 to TRBJ2-3; D is possibly TRBD1 (5 bases). V lost 3 bases and J 0 bases, leaving 15 bases between the germline ends. Germline loops: CDR1 KGHDR, CDR2 SFDVKD. The CDR3 runs 17 residues. The CDR3: CATSDPRQGLSTDTQYF. The CDR3 bases are TGTGCCACCAGTGATCCTCGGCAGGGTCTTAGCACAGATACGCAGTATTTT.

This chain's CDR3 is CASSLAGLSEAFF. The DNA for the CDR3 is TGCGCCAGCAGCTTGGCCGGTCTGTCTGAAGCTTTCTTT. The rearrangement links TRBV5-1 to TRBJ1-1, with D uncertain. The ends were cut back, 0 bases at V and 6 bases at J, with 9 bases in the middle. Looked up from germline, CDR1 is SGHRS and CDR2 is YFSETQ. The CDR3 is 13 residues long.

In its sample, this clone was seen once. The junction departs from the called germline gene at one end, perhaps through a read error. The chain links TRBV7-6 to TRBJ1-2, with 10 bases that match TRBD1. Looked up from germline, CDR1 is SGHVS and CDR2 is FNYEAQ. The CDR3 runs 14 residues. The CDR3 DNA reads as TGTGCCAGCAGCCCTGGGACAGGGGCCGCCTTATACTTCTTC. Protein: CASSPGTGAALYFF.

The rearrangement links TRBV7-3 to TRBJ2-3, with TRBD1 matching 9 bases. This CDR3 is built from 15 residues. The germline V gene has CDR1 SGHTA and CDR2 FQGTGA. Trimming cost V 5 bases and J 1 base; bases outside gene matches: 4. The CDR3 spells CASSLQGAGTDTQYF. CDR3 nucleotides: TGTGCCAGCAGCCTACAGGGGGCCGGCACAGATACGCAGTATTTT.

The count of this clone is one. V and J are TRBV6-5 and TRBJ2-1; 9 positions match TRBD1. Trimming cost V 8 bases and J 7 bases; bases outside gene matches: 9. Germline V gene data show CDR1 as MNHEY and CDR2 as SVGAGI. The CDR3 has 14 amino acids. The CDR3 here is CASSTTGGRNEQFF. The CDR3 region has the DNA TGTGCCAGCTCCACTACAGGGGGCAGGAATGAGCAGTTCTTC.

The chain links TRBV7-6 to TRBJ2-1; TRBD1 might be the D (7 bases). CDR3 length: 15 amino acids. The V gene lost 3 bases and the J gene lost 2 bases, with 11 bases spanning the gap. CDR1 and CDR2 (germline): SGHVS, FNYEAQ. The CDR3 DNA sequence: TGTGCCAGCAGCTTGGGCAGGGGGGCCTACAATGAGCAGTTCTTC. Translated, it gives CASSLGRGAYNEQFF. Using reference TRBV7-6 and TRBJ2-1 for the parts outside the CDR3, the full variable domain is GAGVSQSPRYKVTKRGQDVALRCDPISGHVSLYWYRQALGQGPEFLTYFNYEAQQDKSGLPNDRFSAERPEGSISTLTIQRTEQRDSAMYRCASSLGRGAYNEQFFGPGTRLTVL.

With respect to this clone: Other DNA sequences in the sample encode the same CDR3. The CDR3, as DNA: TGTGCCAGCAGCTTAGTATCGGGGAACACTGAAGCTTTCTTT. Protein product: CASSLVSGNTEAFF. The V call is TRBV7-8, the J call TRBJ1-1, with D unresolved. CDR1 is SGHVS and CDR2 is FQNEAQ in the germline V gene. This CDR3 is 14 amino acids long. Trimming removed 1 base at V and 1 base at J, with 7 bases between.

The chain is built from TRBV24-1 and TRBJ2-5; D gene unclear. This CDR3 comprises 15 residues. V lost 4 bases to trimming and J lost 2 bases, with 13 bases between them. Germline CDR1 and CDR2: KGHDR and SFDVKD. In nucleotides, the CDR3 is TGTGCCACCAGTGACCTACTTAGAGGTCAAGAGACCCAGTACTTC. Protein product: CATSDLLRGQETQYF.

V and J are TRBV10-3 and TRBJ1-1; D possibly corresponds to TRBD1 (5 bases). The germline CDR1 and CDR2 sequences are ENHRY and SYGVKD. The CDR3 has 14 residues. V was trimmed by 0 bases and J by 5 bases, leaving 10 bases between them. DNA of the CDR3: TGTGCCATCAGTGAGTCTGGGGGGAATACTGAAGCTTTCTTT. Its translation: CAISESGGNTEAFF.

This chain joins TRBV30 and TRBJ2-3; 9 bases match TRBD2. CDR1 GTSNPN and CDR2 SVGIG come from the germline V gene (reference sequence). The CDR3 has 14 amino acids. Trimming cost V 2 bases and J 1 base; bases outside gene matches: 1. CDR3 loop: CAWSRTSGTDTQYF. CDR3 nucleotide sequence: TGTGCCTGGAGTAGGACTAGCGGCACAGATACGCAGTATTTT.

The V gene is TRBV5-4, the J gene TRBJ2-1; 9 nucleotides align to TRBD2. J gave up 8 bases and V 3 bases, and 3 bases lay outside the gene matches. CDR1 and CDR2 from the germline V gene are SGHNT and YYREEE (reference sequence). CDR3 length: 13 residues. CDR3 region: CASSSLAGDEQFF. CDR3 coding DNA: TGTGCCAGCAGCTCGTTAGCGGGAGATGAGCAGTTCTTC.